This T cell receptor beta chain comes out of a study of T-cell reconstitution after alpha-beta-depleted transplantation in children. Molecular barcoding with unique molecular identifiers was used for the TCRbeta library. TCRdb reprocessed the PCR reads via MiXCR and lists one record per CDR3 protein. Of approximately 590,000 distinct CDR3 sequences in the sample, about 10% were seen once. Germline V gives CDR1 SGHRS, CDR2 YFSETQ. This CDR3 has 14 residues. Between the trimmed V and J ends, which lost 4 bases and 6 bases, there was a span of 13 bases. The receptor was isolated from a human donor who donated a stem cell graft to a child with acute myeloid leukemia. The sequences come from PBMCs from the stem cell graft donor, collected from the stem cell graft. This sequence joins TRBV5-1 and TRBJ2-2; tentatively, D is TRBD1 or TRBD2 (5 bases each). The DNA for the CDR3 is TGCGCCAGCAGCCCCGGGACGCTTTCCGGGGAGCTGTTTTTT. Amino acid sequence: CASSPGTLSGELFF. Supplemented by reference TRBV5-1 and TRBJ2-2, the full variable domain reads KAGVTQTPRYLIKTRGQQVTLSCSPISGHRSVSWYQQTPGQGLQFLFEYFSETQRNKGNFPGRFSGRQFSNSRSEMNVSTLELGDSALYLCASSPGTLSGELFFGEGSRLTVL.